What follows is one TCR beta chain and its context. This clonotype was seen just once. There is no known antigen for this receptor. No qualities accompany the bases; no much larger clone lies one base away. Weak support is all one read offers. This sample was taken from a study of T-cell memory formation after mild COVID-19 (TCRdb year 2021). Notes on the research overall: TCR sequence clusters from the two donors were found to be largely donor specific. Longitudinal TCRalpha and TCRbeta repertoire sequencing tracked T-cell clones expanding and contracting after mild COVID-19 in two donors. The cohort comprised two young, previously healthy adult volunteers, one female and one male. What the study reported, not specific to this receptor: From day 15 to 85, contracting clones showed balanced CD4/CD8 phenotypes, whereas a second wave of clones that expanded from day 15 to 37 leaned towards CD4+. The detection of some responding clones in pre-infection memory suggests that pre-existing cross-reactive memory T cells joined the SARS-CoV-2 response. Contracting CD4+ clones turned up mainly in the CM and EM memory subsets, whereas EMRA was where CD8+ clones were enriched. The second-wave clones that peaked on day 37 were not confirmed to be SARS-CoV-2 specific. Only a couple of mild cases were covered by the study, and larger cohorts that include severe cases with pre-infection samples were considered necessary.

PBMCs were isolated by Ficoll-Paque density gradient centrifugation. Sequencer: Illumina NovaSeq 6000. TCRalpha and TCRbeta cDNA libraries were constructed by 5'RACE with constant-segment primers, with sample barcodes and unique molecular identifiers being introduced. RNA was extracted from every sample with Trizol reagent. Library amplification was performed in two PCR steps, and a second sample barcode and Illumina TruSeq adapters were introduced in the second step. Sequencing of libraries was performed on an Illumina NovaSeq with 2 x 150 bp paired-end reads. In the source study's methods: The reads were demultiplexed and collapsed into UMI-guided consensus sequences using migec v1.2.7. Using mixcr v2.1.11, UMI consensuses were aligned to TRA and TRB V and J templates and then assembled into clonotypes. Clonotypes were classified as expanded or contracted when called significant by both edgeR and NoisET, with noise models trained on biological replicates. For edgeR calls, a false discovery rate-adjusted p below 0.01 and a log2 fold-change threshold of 1 were applied. As an exploratory analysis of dynamics, max-normalized trajectories of the 1000 most abundant clonotypes were examined with PCA combined with hierarchical clustering. Each responding clone was given a CD4 or CD8 phenotype based on the CD4+ and CD8+ repertoires, which had been sequenced separately. The raw public data were reprocessed by TCRdb itself: fastp quality trimming at Q25, MiXCR clonotype calling, in-frame beta chains only. One record per CDR3 amino acid sequence lists the most common genes and DNA. These V and J calls rely on TCRdb rather than the paper's analysis. The sample table contains 560,000 or so distinct CDR3 sequences; only one count was recorded for 15% to 20% of them. The top ten clones comprise about 8.1% of the sample.

The sample was PBMCs or a T cell subset sorted from them (not recorded which). The source of this sequence is an adult woman who had mild COVID-19 (a few samples of this study predate the infection). The sample titles of this study are shuffled in the database, so cell type and time point are left out; the donor was told from shared clones.

The sequenced DNA: TGTGCCAGCTCACCCTCCCGTGGGACGTACTCCTACGAGCAGTACTTC. This encodes CASSPSRGTYSYEQYF. The sequence joins TRBV18 to TRBJ2-7; the D match is possibly TRBD1 or TRBD2, with 5 bases aligned in each. V is reduced by 3 bases and J by 0 bases, leaving a spacing of 15 bases between them. CDR1 and CDR2, looked up from the germline V gene, are KGHSH and LQKENI. The CDR3, cysteine through phenylalanine, is 16 amino acids long. Here the CDR3 DNA is all that survives: 48 bases in frame from base 1.